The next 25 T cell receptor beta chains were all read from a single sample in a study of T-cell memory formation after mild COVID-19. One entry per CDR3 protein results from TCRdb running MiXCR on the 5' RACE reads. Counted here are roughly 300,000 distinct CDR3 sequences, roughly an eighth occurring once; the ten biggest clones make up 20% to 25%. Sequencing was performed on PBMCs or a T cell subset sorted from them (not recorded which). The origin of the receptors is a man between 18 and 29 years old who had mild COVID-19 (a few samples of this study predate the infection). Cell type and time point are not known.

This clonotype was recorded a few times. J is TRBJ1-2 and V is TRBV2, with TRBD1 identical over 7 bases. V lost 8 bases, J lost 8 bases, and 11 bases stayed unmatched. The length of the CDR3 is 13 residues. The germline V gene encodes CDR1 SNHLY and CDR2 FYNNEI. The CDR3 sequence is CASSSGQGGGYTF. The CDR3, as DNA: TGTGCCAGCTCGTCCGGGCAGGGGGGCGGCTACACCTTC.

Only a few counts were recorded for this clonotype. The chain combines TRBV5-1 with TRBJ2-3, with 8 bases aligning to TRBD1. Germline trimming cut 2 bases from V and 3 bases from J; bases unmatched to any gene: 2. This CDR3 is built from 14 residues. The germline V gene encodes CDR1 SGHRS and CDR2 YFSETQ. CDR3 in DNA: TGCGCCAGCAGCTTCCAGGGGGCTACAGATACGCAGTATTTT. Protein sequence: CASSFQGATDTQYF.

The CDR3: CASRTGTYSYEQYF. DNA of the CDR3: TGTGCCAGCAGAACCGGGACCTACTCCTACGAGCAGTACTTC. V is TRBV6-5 and J is TRBJ2-7; D might be TRBD1 or TRBD2, each matching 5 bases. Germline V lookup: CDR1 MNHEY, CDR2 SVGAGI. The CDR3 extends over 14 amino acids. Trimming left V 6 bases short and J 0 bases short, with 12 bases between.

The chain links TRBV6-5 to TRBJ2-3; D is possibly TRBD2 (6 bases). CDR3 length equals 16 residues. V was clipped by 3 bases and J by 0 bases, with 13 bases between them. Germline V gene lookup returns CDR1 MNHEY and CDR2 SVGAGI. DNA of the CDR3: TGTGCCAGCAGTTATGGGACTTCTTCTAGCACAGATACGCAGTATTTT. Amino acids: CASSYGTSSSTDTQYF.

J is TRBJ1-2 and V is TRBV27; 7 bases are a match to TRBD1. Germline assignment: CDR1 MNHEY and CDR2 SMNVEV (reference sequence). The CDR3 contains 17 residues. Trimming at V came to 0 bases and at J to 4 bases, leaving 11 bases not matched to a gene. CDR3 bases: TGTGCCAGCAGTTTATCGGTGACAGGGTCGGATGGCTATGGCTACACCTTC. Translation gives CASSLSVTGSDGYGYTF.

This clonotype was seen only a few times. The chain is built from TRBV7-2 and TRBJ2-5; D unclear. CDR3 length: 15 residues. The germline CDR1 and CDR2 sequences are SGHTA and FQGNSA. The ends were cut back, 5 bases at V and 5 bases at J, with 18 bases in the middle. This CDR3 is CASSPGPLPAETQYF. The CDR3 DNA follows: TGTGCCAGCAGCCCCGGACCCCTTCCCGCGGAGACCCAGTACTTC.

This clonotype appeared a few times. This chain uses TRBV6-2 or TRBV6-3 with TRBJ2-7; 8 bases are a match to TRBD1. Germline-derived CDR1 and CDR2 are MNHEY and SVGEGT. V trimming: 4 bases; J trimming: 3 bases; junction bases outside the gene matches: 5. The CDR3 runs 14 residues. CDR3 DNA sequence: TGTGCCAGCAGTTTCCTGACAGGGGACTACGAGCAGTACGTC. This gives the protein CASSFLTGDYEQYV.

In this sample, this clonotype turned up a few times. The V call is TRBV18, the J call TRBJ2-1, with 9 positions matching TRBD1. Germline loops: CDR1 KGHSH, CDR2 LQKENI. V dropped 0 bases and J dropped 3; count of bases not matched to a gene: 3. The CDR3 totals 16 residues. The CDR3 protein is CASSPPGQGLYNEQFF. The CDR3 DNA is TGTGCCAGCTCACCACCGGGACAGGGACTCTACAATGAGCAGTTCTTC.

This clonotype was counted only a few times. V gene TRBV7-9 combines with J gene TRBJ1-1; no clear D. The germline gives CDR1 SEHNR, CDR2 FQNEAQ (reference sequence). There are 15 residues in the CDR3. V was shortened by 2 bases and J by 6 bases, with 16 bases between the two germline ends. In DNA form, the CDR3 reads TGTGCCAGCAGCTTACCTTACGGGAACCTGGCTGAAGCTTTCTTT. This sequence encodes CASSLPYGNLAEAFF.

The CDR3 nucleotides read TGCGCCAGCAGCCAAGGGGGGGCAGGGGGGACTGTCGGCTACACCTTC. Translating it yields CASSQGGAGGTVGYTF. This sequence joins TRBV4-3 and TRBJ1-2, with 7 positions matching TRBD1. V trimming: 1 base; J trimming: 8 bases; junction bases outside the gene matches: 13. This CDR3 spans 16 amino acids. CDR1 LGHNA and CDR2 YSLEER come from the germline V gene.

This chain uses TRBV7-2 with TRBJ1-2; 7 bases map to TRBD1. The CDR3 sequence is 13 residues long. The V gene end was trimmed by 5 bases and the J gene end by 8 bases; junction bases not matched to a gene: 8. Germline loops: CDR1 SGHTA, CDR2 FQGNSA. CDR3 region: CASSTDRVRGYTF. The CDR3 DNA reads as TGTGCCAGCAGCACCGACAGGGTTCGCGGCTACACCTTC.

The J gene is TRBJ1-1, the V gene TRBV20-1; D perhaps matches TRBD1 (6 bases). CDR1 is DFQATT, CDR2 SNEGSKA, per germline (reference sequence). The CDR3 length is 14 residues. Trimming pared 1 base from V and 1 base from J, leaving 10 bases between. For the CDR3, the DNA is TGCAGTGCTAGAGTCGGGGGCTGGAACACTGAAGCTTTCTTT. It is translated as CSARVGGWNTEAFF.

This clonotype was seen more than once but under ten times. CDR3: CAIRRGVGTEAFF. CDR3 nucleotides: TGTGCGATACGGAGGGGAGTTGGGACTGAAGCTTTCTTT. The rearrangement links TRBV19 to TRBJ1-1, with D possibly matching TRBD1 (5 bases). Germline V CDR1 and CDR2: LNHDA, SQIVND (reference sequence). CDR3 length: 13 residues. Combining the CDR3 with reference TRBV19 and TRBJ1-1 gives the whole variable domain DGGITQSPKYLFRKEGQNVTLSCEQNLNHDAMYWYRQDPGQGLRLIYYSQIVNDFQKGDIAEGYSVSREKKESFPLTVTSAQKNPTAFYLCAIRRGVGTEAFFGQGTRLTVV.

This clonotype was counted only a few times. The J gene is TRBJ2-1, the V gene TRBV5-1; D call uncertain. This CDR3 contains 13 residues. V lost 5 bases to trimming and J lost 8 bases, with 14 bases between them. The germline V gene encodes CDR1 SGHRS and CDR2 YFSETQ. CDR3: CASRSVPVDEQFF. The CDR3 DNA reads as TGCGCCAGCAGGTCAGTCCCGGTTGATGAGCAGTTCTTC.

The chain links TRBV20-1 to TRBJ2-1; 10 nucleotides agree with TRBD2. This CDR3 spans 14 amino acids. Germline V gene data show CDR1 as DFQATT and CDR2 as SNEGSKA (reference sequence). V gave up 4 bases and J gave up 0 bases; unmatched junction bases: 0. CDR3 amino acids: CSATSGSSYNEQFF. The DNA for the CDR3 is TGCAGTGCTACTAGCGGGAGCTCCTACAATGAGCAGTTCTTC.

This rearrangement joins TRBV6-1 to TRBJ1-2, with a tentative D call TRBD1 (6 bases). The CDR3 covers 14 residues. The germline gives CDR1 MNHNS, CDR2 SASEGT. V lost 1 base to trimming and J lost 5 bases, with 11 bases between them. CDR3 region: CASSEGATGYGYTF. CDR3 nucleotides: TGTGCCAGCAGTGAAGGGGCTACAGGGTATGGCTACACCTTC.

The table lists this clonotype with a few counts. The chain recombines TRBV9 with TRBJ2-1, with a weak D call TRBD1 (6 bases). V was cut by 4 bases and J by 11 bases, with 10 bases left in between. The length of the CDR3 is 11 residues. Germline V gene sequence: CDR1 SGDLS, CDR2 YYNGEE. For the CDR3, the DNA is TGTGCCAGCAGCCTAACAGGGCAGCAGTTCTTC. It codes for CASSLTGQQFF. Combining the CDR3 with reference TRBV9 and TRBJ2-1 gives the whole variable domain DSGVTQTPKHLITATGQRVTLRCSPRSGDLSVYWYQQSLDQGLQFLIQYYNGEERAKGNILERFSAQQFPDLHSELNLSSLELGDSALYFCASSLTGQQFFGPGTRLTVL.

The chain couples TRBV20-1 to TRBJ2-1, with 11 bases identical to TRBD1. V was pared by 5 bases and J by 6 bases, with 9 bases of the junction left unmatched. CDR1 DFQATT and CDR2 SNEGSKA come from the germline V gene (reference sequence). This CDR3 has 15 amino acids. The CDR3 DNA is TGCAGTGCTCCTAAGTCCGGGACAGGGGGCAATGAGCAGTTCTTC. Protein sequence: CSAPKSGTGGNEQFF.

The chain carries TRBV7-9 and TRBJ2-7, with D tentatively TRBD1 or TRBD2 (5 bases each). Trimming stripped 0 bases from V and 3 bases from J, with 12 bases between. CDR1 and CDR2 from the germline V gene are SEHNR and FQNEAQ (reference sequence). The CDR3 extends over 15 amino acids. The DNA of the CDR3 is TGTGCCAGCAGCTTAGCGGGCGAGGGGAGCTACGAGCAGTACTTC. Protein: CASSLAGEGSYEQYF. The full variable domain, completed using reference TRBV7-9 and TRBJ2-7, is DTGVSQNPRHKITKRGQNVTFRCDPISEHNRLYWYRQTLGQGPEFLTYFQNEAQLEKSRLLSDRFSAERPKGSFSTLEIQRTEQGDSAMYLCASSLAGEGSYEQYFGPGTRLTVT.

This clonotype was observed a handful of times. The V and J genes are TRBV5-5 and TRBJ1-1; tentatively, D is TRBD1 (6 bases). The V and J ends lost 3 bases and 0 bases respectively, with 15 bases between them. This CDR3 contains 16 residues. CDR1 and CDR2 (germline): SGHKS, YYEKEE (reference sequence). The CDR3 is CASSSNSRTVNTEAFF. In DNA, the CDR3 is TGTGCCAGCAGCTCAAACTCTAGGACAGTGAACACTGAAGCTTTCTTT.

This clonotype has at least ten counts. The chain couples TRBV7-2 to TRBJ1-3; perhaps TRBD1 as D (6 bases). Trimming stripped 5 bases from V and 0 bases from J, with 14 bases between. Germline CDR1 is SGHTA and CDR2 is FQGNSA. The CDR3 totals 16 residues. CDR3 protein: CASSPRQVRSGNTIYF. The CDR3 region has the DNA TGTGCCAGCAGCCCCCGACAGGTTCGCTCTGGAAACACCATATATTTT.

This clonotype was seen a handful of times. This CDR3 is CASSFYRNEQFF. CDR3 nucleotides: TGTGCCAGCAGCTTTTACCGCAATGAGCAGTTCTTC. The V and J genes are TRBV7-2 and TRBJ2-1; D is uncertain. The CDR3 sequence is 12 residues long. Germline values: CDR1 SGHTA, CDR2 FQGNSA. V lost 3 bases to trimming and J lost 6 bases, with 6 bases between them.

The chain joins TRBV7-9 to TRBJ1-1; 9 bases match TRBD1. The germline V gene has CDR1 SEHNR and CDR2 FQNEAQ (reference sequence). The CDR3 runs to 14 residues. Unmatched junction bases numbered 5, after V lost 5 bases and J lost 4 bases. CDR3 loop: CASSRTGAVTEAFF. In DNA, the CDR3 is TGTGCCAGCAGCCGGACAGGGGCGGTCACTGAAGCTTTCTTT.

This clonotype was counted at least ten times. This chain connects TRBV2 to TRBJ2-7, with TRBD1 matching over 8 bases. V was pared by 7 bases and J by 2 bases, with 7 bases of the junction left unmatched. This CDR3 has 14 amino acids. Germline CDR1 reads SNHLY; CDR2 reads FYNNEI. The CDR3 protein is CASKQGASPYEQYF. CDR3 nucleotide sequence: TGTGCCAGCAAGCAGGGGGCCTCTCCCTACGAGCAGTACTTC.

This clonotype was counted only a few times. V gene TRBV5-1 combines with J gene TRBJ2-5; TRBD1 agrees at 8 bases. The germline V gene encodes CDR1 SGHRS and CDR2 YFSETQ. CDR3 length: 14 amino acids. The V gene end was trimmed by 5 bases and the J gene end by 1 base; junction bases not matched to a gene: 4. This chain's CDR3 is CASRTGVIQETQYF. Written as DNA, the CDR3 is TGCGCCAGCAGGACAGGGGTTATCCAAGAGACCCAGTACTTC. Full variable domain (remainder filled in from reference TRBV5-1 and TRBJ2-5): KAGVTQTPRYLIKTRGQQVTLSCSPISGHRSVSWYQQTPGQGLQFLFEYFSETQRNKGNFPGRFSGRQFSNSRSEMNVSTLELGDSALYLCASRTGVIQETQYFGPGTRLLVL.